A selection of T cell receptor beta chains follows, all from one sample in a study of Ad26.COV2.S vaccination and SARS-CoV-2 variants. Profiled with immunoSEQ multiplex PCR; TCRdb holds only in-frame clones, not every one. The sample contains fewer than 800,000 clones, about 89% of which appear only once. This specimen consisted of peripheral blood, obtained in a trial of Ad26.COV2.S vaccine versus placebo. These receptors originate from a person aged 18 to 65 who received the Ad26.COV2.S COVID-19 vaccine or a placebo. CDR3s include the opening cysteine and the closing phenylalanine or tryptophan. Each record gives: CDR3 DNA, CDR3 protein, V gene, clone size, J gene, D gene. A D gene is named only where the DNA matches it firmly. Size is omitted from some rows. Given values are once, few, many or a class for expanded clones.

TGTGCCATCAATGGAGAGCATACAACCTACACCTTC,CAINGEHTTYTF,TRBV10-3,few,TRBJ1-2,.
TGCAGCGTTGAAGTATCGGGCTACGAGCAGTACTTC,CSVEVSGYEQYF,TRBV29-1,.,TRBJ2-7,.
TGTGCCAGTAGTATCCAAGGGGGCTCTGGGACCCAGTACTTC,CASSIQGGSGTQYF,TRBV19,.,TRBJ2-5,TRBD1
TGTGCCAGTAGTAAGACCCCTTCGACAGCTAACTATGGCTACACCTTC,CASSKTPSTANYGYTF,TRBV19,.,TRBJ1-2,.
TGTGCCAGCAGCCGAGTGACCGACGAGCAGTACTTC,CASSRVTDEQYF,TRBV7-9,.,TRBJ2-7,.
TGTGCCAGTCGCGACAGGGGAGGTGGTGAAAAACTGTTTTTT,CASRDRGGGEKLFF,TRBV19,once,TRBJ1-4,TRBD1
TGTGCCAGCAGGCGCTACAGGGGGCCATACGAGCAGTACTTC,CASRRYRGPYEQYF,TRBV14,.,TRBJ2-7,TRBD1
TGTGCCAGCAGCTTAGAGCGACAGGGGAACACCGGGGAGCTGTTTTTT,CASSLERQGNTGELFF,TRBV11-2,.,TRBJ2-2,TRBD1
TGTGCCTGGAGTTTGAGGGGGGGGCCGGCGCATACGCAGTATTTT,CAWSLRGGPAHTQYF,TRBV30,.,TRBJ2-3,.
TGTGCCAGCAGTGACATGGGGGACGGCTCCTACGAGCAGTACTTC,CASSDMGDGSYEQYF,TRBV6-4,once,TRBJ2-7,.
TGTGCCAGCAGCCTCGGACTAGCGGAGCAAGAGACCCAGTACTTC,CASSLGLAEQETQYF,TRBV7-9,few,TRBJ2-5,TRBD2
TGCGCCAGCAGCGTAGGACAGGGGGCGGGTGAGCAGTTCTTC,CASSVGQGAGEQFF,TRBV5-1,.,TRBJ2-1,TRBD1
TGTGCCAGCAGCCCGTCCGGGACAGGGCGTAATTCACCCCTCCACTTT,CASSPSGTGRNSPLHF,TRBV7-2,few,TRBJ1-6,TRBD1
TGCGCCAGCAGCACTGGACAGGGGGATCAGCCCCAGCATTTT,CASSTGQGDQPQHF,TRBV5-1,.,TRBJ1-5,TRBD1
TGCGCCAGCAGCCAAGAGACAGCTGACTATGGCTACACCTTC,CASSQETADYGYTF,TRBV4-3,few,TRBJ1-2,.
TGTGCCAGCAGTTTAGCCCCGGTGGGCACAGATACGCAGTATTTT,CASSLAPVGTDTQYF,TRBV27,.,TRBJ2-3,.
TGTGCCAGCATCAGGGACAGGGAAAGCGAGCAGTACTTC,CASIRDRESEQYF,TRBV7-9,.,TRBJ2-7,TRBD1
TGTGCCAGCAGCTTCGGACAGGGCCTAGCCAAAAACATTCAGTACTTC,CASSFGQGLAKNIQYF,TRBV7-9,.,TRBJ2-4,TRBD1
TGTGCCACCAGCAGAGATCTGGGGACCTATGGCTACACCTTC,CATSRDLGTYGYTF,TRBV15,.,TRBJ1-2,.
TGTGCCAGCAGCTTAACGTACAATGAGCAGTTCTTC,CASSLTYNEQFF,TRBV7-9,.,TRBJ2-1,.
TGTGCCAGCAGCTTTGGCCTCGCAGATACGCAGTATTTT,CASSFGLADTQYF,TRBV7-2,.,TRBJ2-3,.
TGTGCCAGCTCACCCTCTAGCGGGAGAGATACGCAGTATTTT,CASSPSSGRDTQYF,TRBV18,.,TRBJ2-3,TRBD2
TGTGCCAGCAGTCGCGTCGAGGGGGCAGCCTACGAGCAGTACTTC,CASSRVEGAAYEQYF,TRBV7-6,.,TRBJ2-7,TRBD1
TGTGCCAGCAGCCAAGGAAGCCCGACGAGCACTGAAGCTTTCTTT,CASSQGSPTSTEAFF,TRBV3-1/TRBV3-2,once,TRBJ1-1,.
TGTGCCAGCAGCCAAGGTCCCTACGAGCAGTACTTC,CASSQGPYEQYF,TRBV4-2,.,TRBJ2-7,.
TGTGCCAGCACCCCAAGGGACACCCTCAATCAGCCCCAGCATTTT,CASTPRDTLNQPQHF,TRBV6-5,.,TRBJ1-5,.
TGTGCCACCGGTCCCTCGACTGGGGCCAACGTCCTGACTTTC,CATGPSTGANVLTF,TRBV24-1,.,TRBJ2-6,.
TGTGCCAGCAGTCGCGACAGACAGCCCGATTACAATGAGCAGTTCTTC,CASSRDRQPDYNEQFF,TRBV27,.,TRBJ2-1,.
TGTGCCAGCAGCTTAGATCCCCAGCGGGGGGAAGGGCAGTTCTTC,CASSLDPQRGEGQFF,TRBV11-2,.,TRBJ2-1,TRBD2
TGTGCCAGCGCTTCTCAATCCTCATCCCGCGGGGAGCTGTTTTTT,CASASQSSSRGELFF,TRBV7-9,.,TRBJ2-2,.
TGTGCCAGTAGTATAGGCCAGGGGGCGGATTCACCCCTCCACTTT,CASSIGQGADSPLHF,TRBV19,.,TRBJ1-6,TRBD1